Listed here are 18 T cell receptor beta chains from one sample, sequenced in a study of identical twins. TCRdb re-derived calls from the 5' RACE reads in MiXCR, one entry per CDR3 protein. The data hold 600,000 to 800,000 distinct CDR3 sequences, with 21% observed a single time. In addition, the sample was reused for a study of T cells expressing NK-cell markers.

Input material: PBMCs. The receptors shown here come from a woman under 30 in good health.

This chain connects TRBV9 to TRBJ2-5, with TRBD2 matching over 11 bases. This CDR3 contains 18 residues. The V gene end was trimmed by 4 bases and the J gene end by 0 bases; junction bases not matched to a gene: 11. Germline loops: CDR1 SGDLS, CDR2 YYNGEE. Here the CDR3 DNA reads TGTGCCAGCAGCACACCGGGACTAGCGGATATGTACCAAGAGACCCAGTACTTC. This encodes CASSTPGLADMYQETQYF.

There are many counts of this clonotype. The genes are TRBV29-1 and TRBJ2-5, with 11 bases lining up with TRBD2. The CDR3 extends over 14 amino acids. Unmatched junction bases numbered 4, after V lost 4 bases and J lost 3 bases. Germline CDR1 reads SQVTM; CDR2 reads ANQGSEA. The chain's CDR3 is CSVVPSGGKETQYF. For the CDR3, the DNA is TGCAGCGTTGTACCTAGCGGGGGGAAAGAGACCCAGTACTTC.

The CDR3 DNA sequence: TGTGCCAGCAGGTCCGGGACAGGGTCTTTAGGCAATGAGCAGTTCTTC. This sequence encodes CASRSGTGSLGNEQFF. V and J are TRBV12-3 or TRBV12-4 and TRBJ2-1; 9 positions agree with TRBD1. J gave up 6 bases and V 6 bases, and 12 bases lay outside the gene matches. This CDR3 has 16 residues.

This clonotype was seen ten or more times. The CDR3 coding sequence is TGCAGCGTTGCCGGCAATGAGCAGTTCTTC. Residues: CSVAGNEQFF. The chain couples TRBV29-1 to TRBJ2-1; D unresolved. CDR3 size: 10 residues. Germline CDR1 SQVTM, CDR2 ANQGSEA. The ends were cut back, 4 bases at V and 6 bases at J, with 4 bases in the middle.

This clonotype has more than one count but fewer than ten. J is TRBJ2-7 and V is TRBV9; D is unresolved. The CDR3 is made up of 13 amino acids. Germline V lookup: CDR1 SGDLS, CDR2 YYNGEE. Trimming took 4 bases from V and 6 from J, leaving 14 bases between them. CDR3 amino acids: CASSPGHLAEQYF. In nucleotides, the CDR3 is TGTGCCAGCAGCCCCGGCCATCTGGCCGAGCAGTACTTC.

J is TRBJ2-4 and V is TRBV20-1; unclear D gene. The CDR3 sequence is 12 residues long. Germline V gives CDR1 DFQATT, CDR2 SNEGSKA (reference sequence). The ends were cut back, 5 bases at V and 2 bases at J, with 7 bases in the middle. CDR3 in amino acids: CSAPVPKNIQYF. DNA of the CDR3: TGCAGTGCTCCGGTTCCCAAAAACATTCAGTACTTC.

This clonotype was seen a handful of times. The V call is TRBV20-1, the J call TRBJ2-3, with D possibly TRBD1 on 5 matching bases. Germline V gene data show CDR1 as DFQATT and CDR2 as SNEGSKA (reference sequence). The ends were cut back, 4 bases at V and 6 bases at J, with 20 bases in the middle. The CDR3 sequence is 15 residues long. CDR3 amino acids: CSATRPTGARDTQYF. CDR3 in DNA: TGCAGTGCTACCAGGCCCACTGGGGCCCGCGATACGCAGTATTTT.

The sample holds a few counts of this clonotype. This sequence joins TRBV20-1 and TRBJ2-7; 11 bases map to TRBD2. Trimming at V came to 6 bases and at J to 2 bases, leaving 12 bases not matched to a gene. Germline values: CDR1 DFQATT, CDR2 SNEGSKA (reference sequence). There are 16 residues in the CDR3. The CDR3 sequence: CSANILLAGATYEQYF. In DNA, the CDR3 is TGCAGTGCCAACATCCTACTAGCGGGAGCTACCTACGAGCAGTACTTC.

The chain uses TRBV13 and TRBJ2-1, with 7 bases matching TRBD2. CDR3 length equals 16 residues. From germline, CDR1 is PRHDT and CDR2 FYEKMQ (reference sequence). J lost 0 bases, V lost 5 bases, and 7 bases had no gene match. The CDR3 region is CASSRGRGSSYNEQFF. The CDR3 region has the DNA TGTGCCAGCAGCCGGGGGAGGGGCAGCTCCTACAATGAGCAGTTCTTC.

In its sample, this clonotype was seen a few times. The rearrangement joins TRBV12-3 or TRBV12-4 to TRBJ2-2; 9 nucleotides agree with TRBD2. Trimming cost V 5 bases and J 3 bases; bases outside gene matches: 10. This CDR3 has 17 amino acids. The CDR3 DNA follows: TGTGCCAGCAGTGGTCGTGGTAGCGGGGGCCACACCGGGGAGCTGTTTTTT. This gives the protein CASSGRGSGGHTGELFF.

The chain uses TRBV12-3 or TRBV12-4 and TRBJ2-2; 7 positions agree with TRBD2. V lost 2 bases to trimming and J lost 6 bases; unmatched junction nucleotides: 9. This CDR3 comprises 16 residues. CDR3 sequence: CASSLWGGSWAGELFF. The CDR3 nucleotides are TGTGCCAGCAGTTTATGGGGGGGATCTTGGGCCGGGGAGCTGTTTTTT.

The chain carries TRBV7-9 and TRBJ2-1; tentative D call: TRBD2 (6 bases). Trimming left V 1 base short and J 9 bases short, with 16 bases between. The CDR3 totals 15 residues. Germline values: CDR1 SEHNR, CDR2 FQNEAQ (reference sequence). This CDR3 is CASSLVGTQRSEQFF. The DNA of the CDR3 is TGTGCCAGCAGCTTAGTCGGGACTCAAAGGAGTGAGCAGTTCTTC.

This clonotype has more than one count but fewer than ten. The chain employs TRBV7-8 and TRBJ2-7; 8 bases agree with TRBD2. Germline CDR1 SGHVS, CDR2 FQNEAQ. CDR3 length equals 16 residues. J was trimmed by 0 bases and V by 1 base; bases with no gene match: 5. The CDR3 DNA reads TGTGCCAGCAGCTTAGGCGGTAGCGGGGCCTCCTACGAGCAGTACTTC. It translates to CASSLGGSGASYEQYF.

The J gene is TRBJ2-7, the V gene TRBV5-1; TRBD1 agrees at 7 bases. CDR1 is SGHRS, CDR2 YFSETQ, per germline. The CDR3 loop spans 16 amino acids. The junction had 6 bases not matched to a gene; V was cut back by 0 bases and J by 0 bases. CDR3 protein: CASSLVRGGSSYEQYF. CDR3 coding DNA: TGCGCCAGCAGCTTGGTGAGAGGGGGCAGCTCCTACGAGCAGTACTTC.

This chain connects TRBV6-1 to TRBJ2-1; 8 bases are shared with TRBD2. The germline V gene encodes CDR1 MNHNS and CDR2 SASEGT. V trimming: 4 bases; J trimming: 2 bases; junction bases outside the gene matches: 7. The CDR3 consists of 16 residues. The CDR3 nucleotides are TGTGCCAGCAGTGTAGGGAGCGGGGGAGCCTACAATGAGCAGTTCTTC. Translating it yields CASSVGSGGAYNEQFF.

The chain is built from TRBV9 and TRBJ2-7; D ambiguous. Germline-derived CDR1 and CDR2 are SGDLS and YYNGEE. This CDR3 is 15 amino acids long. V gave up 4 bases and J gave up 2 bases, with 16 bases separating them. The DNA for the CDR3 is TGTGCCAGCAGCAGGCTAGGTGGAGCGACCTACGAGCAGTACTTC. Protein: CASSRLGGATYEQYF.

Of note for this clonotype: A much larger clone sits a single nucleotide away, making a read error possible. V usage is TRBV3-1 and J usage is TRBJ2-1; TRBD2 matches 15 bases. Germline V CDR1 and CDR2: LGHDT, YNNKEL (reference sequence). With 4 bases clipped from V and 9 bases from J, the junction kept 4 bases outside the gene matches. The CDR3 length is 15 residues. CDR3 DNA sequence: TGTGCCAGCAGCCTTGGGACTAGCGGGAGGATTGAGCAGTTCTTC. This sequence encodes CASSLGTSGRIEQFF.

This clonotype was detected ten times or more. This chain connects TRBV7-2 to TRBJ2-3; maybe TRBD2 (5 bases). V lost 3 bases to trimming and J lost 0 bases, with 10 bases between them. Germline lookup yields CDR1 SGHTA and CDR2 FQGNSA. The CDR3 loop spans 15 amino acids. DNA for the CDR3: TGTGCCAGCAGCTTTGGCGGGTCAAGCACAGATACGCAGTATTTT. Translation: CASSFGGSSTDTQYF.